The clone carrying this TCR beta chain was seen more than once but under ten times. What it binds is not known. The CDR3 is 14 amino acids. Germline V lookup: CDR1 GTSNPN, CDR2 SVGIG (reference sequence). The trim removed 3 bases at V and 6 bases at J, leaving 6 bases unmatched. This entry belongs to a study of T cell therapy after organ transplantation. Study background: Patients received a median of 1.92 x 10^8 CMV-specific T cells over 2 to 6 infusions.

Clones were sequenced by immunoSEQ multiplex PCR, and TCRdb holds only the in-frame ones, with some missing. The repertoire has some 47,000 clones, around 93% of them found once; the top ten carry 3.1%. The genes are TRBV30 and TRBJ1-5; 9 nucleotides agree with TRBD1. The starting material was CD8+ T cells from blood, obtained before autologous CMV-specific T cell therapy. This TCR derives from a human patient who had received a solid organ transplant and had CMV disease. This chain's CDR3 is CAWSTGTGRQPQHF. The CDR3, as DNA: TGTGCCTGGAGCACCGGGACAGGGCGTCAGCCCCAGCATTTT. The variable domain in full, completed from reference TRBV30 and TRBJ1-5, reads SQTIHQWPATLVQPVGSPLSLECTVEGTSNPNLYWYRQAAGRGLQLLFYSVGIGQISSEVPQNLSASRPQDRQFILSSKKLLLSDSGFYLCAWSTGTGRQPQHFGDGTRLSIL.